This T cell receptor (beta chain) originates from a study of shared clonotypes between healthy human individuals. Study-wide results and limits: Generation probabilities of non-shared clonotypes were lower (relative to those shared by all four donors). Naive subsets tended to show greater estimated richness than memory subsets.

In germline, CDR1 is SGHNT, CDR2 YYREEE (reference sequence). Germline trimming cut 4 bases from V and 4 bases from J; bases unmatched to any gene: 6. The length of the CDR3 is 14 residues. CD45RO-negative, CCR7-selected cells formed the naive CD8 fraction, which excluded terminally differentiated effector memory CD45RA+ cells. A word on this clone: As yet, its antigen is unknown.

Sorted-subset replicate PCR reactions contained 150 to 200 ng DNA, corresponding to around 30,000 T cell genomes. Generated by immunoSEQ multiplex PCR, the TCRdb table keeps only in-frame clones and is missing some. The sample shows nearly 600,000 clones, about 95% of them seen only once. The V gene is TRBV5-4, the J gene TRBJ2-3; 7 nucleotides line up with TRBD2. This receptor was identified in a woman in her twenties or thirties in good health. Sequencing was carried out using naive CD8+ T cells sorted from blood. CDR3 in DNA: TGTGCCAGCAGCCGCGGGAGTTTTGCAGATACGCAGTATTTT. The encoded protein is CASSRGSFADTQYF.